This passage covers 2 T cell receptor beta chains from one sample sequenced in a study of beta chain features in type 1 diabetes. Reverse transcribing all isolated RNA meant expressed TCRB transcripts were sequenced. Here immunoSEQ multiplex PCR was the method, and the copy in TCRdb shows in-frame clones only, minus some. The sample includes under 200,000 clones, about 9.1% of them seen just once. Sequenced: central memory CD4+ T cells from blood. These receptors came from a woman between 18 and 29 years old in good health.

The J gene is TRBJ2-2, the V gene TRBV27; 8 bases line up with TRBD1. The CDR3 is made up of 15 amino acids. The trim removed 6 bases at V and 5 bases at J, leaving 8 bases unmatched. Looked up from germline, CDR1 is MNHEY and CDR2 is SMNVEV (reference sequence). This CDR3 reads CASRSGTGKTGELFF. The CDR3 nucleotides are TGTGCCAGCAGGTCTGGGACAGGAAAGACCGGGGAGCTGTTTTTT.

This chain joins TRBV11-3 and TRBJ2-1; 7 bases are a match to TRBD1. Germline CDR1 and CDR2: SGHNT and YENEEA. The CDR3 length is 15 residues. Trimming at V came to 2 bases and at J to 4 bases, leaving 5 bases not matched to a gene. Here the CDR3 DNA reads TGTGCCAGCAGCTTACTGACAGGGATGTACAATGAGCAGTTCTTC. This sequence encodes CASSLLTGMYNEQFF.